This T cell receptor (beta chain) was observed in a study of cytomegalovirus exposure and HLA in healthy donors (dated by TCRdb to 2015 to 2018). A note on the overall study: According to an earlier analysis of a few hundred of the donors, some 180 million T cells yielded 120 million or so unique TCR beta sequences and more than 250 Gb of sequence data. An early release covering roughly 580 HLA-typed donors comprised approximately 300 gigabases of sequencing data and tens of millions of unique TCR sequences. Among the roughly 400 genotyped donors, about 83% belonged to the genetic ancestry cluster associated with self-reported Caucasian donors. The study aimed to test whether signatures of past pathogen exposure could be identified by cataloging public T cell receptors. Using immunosequencing, the study profiled T cell repertoires from 500 to 800 subjects and related those repertoires to cytomegalovirus serostatus. In addition to the first cohort of around 670 subjects, a separate validation cohort of 130 or so different subjects was used. High-throughput TCR immunosequencing, statistical association of individual TCRs with disease status, and machine learning were combined to predict cytomegalovirus infection status. To study patterns of TCR occurrence, a later analysis re-analyzed previously published TCR beta repertoires from 700 or so donors and added high-resolution HLA genotyping. Rather than drawing on any new phenotypic data, the later analysis identified candidate immune exposures from TCR beta sequences and the way those sequences occurred across donors. An earlier analysis of fewer than 750 of the donors used high-throughput TCR beta sequencing to judge whether each TCR beta V gene segment behaved as functional or pseudogenic. Donor age, sex, ethnicity and CMV serostatus were compiled together with the repertoire data. A later genetic analysis used genome-wide SNP genotypes for about 60% of the roughly 670 donors, treating that subset as a discovery cohort. Every discovery cohort repertoire had been produced on one sequencing platform. Class I and class II HLA loci were covered by the typing at four-digit resolution. The number of donors typed differed by locus, with about 629-640 for A, B, C, DRB1 and DQB1, 522 for DQA1, about 610 for DPA1, and around 430 for DPB1. Because of strong linkage in the cohort, five DR-DQ haplotypes were treated as single units for association and clustering. On average, 235,054 unique TCR beta nucleotide sequences were sequenced per donor among some 420 genotyped donors of the cohort, with 15% to 20% of those sequences being non-productive. Results the study describes overall, beyond this receptor: Some IMGT-functional V segments, including TRBV6-2 and TRBV6-3, could not be told apart with the 87-base-pair reads, so those segments were excluded. In a later analysis, several top co-occurrence clusters were reported to appear linked to parvovirus B19, influenza, CMV and Epstein-Barr virus. In a later analysis, the rate of TCR association differed among HLA loci, with DRB1 alleles having the most associated TCRs and HLA-C alleles having the fewest. Compared with the roughly 600-donor mean, donors in an Asian-associated ancestry cluster had fewer N-insertions in productive TCRs, according to a later genetic analysis. At a false discovery rate of 0.05, a later analysis linked under 20,000 TCR beta sequences to specific HLA alleles. Sequencing depth was assumed to be roughly uniform across donors in the presence/absence analyses, though that assumption may not hold. Because HLA typing was unavailable for some donors at each locus, only the typed subset was used in association tests. In vitro tests confirmed that a few of the cytomegalovirus-associated TCR beta chains recognize cytomegalovirus antigens. The sequencing pipeline was judged likely to have produced a cluster of highly shared sequence variants as a technical artifact. Strong co-occurrence of HLA alleles, especially DR and DQ, made assigning TCR associations to individual alleles difficult. Across donors, most TCR sequences were observed very rarely, whereas some public TCRs were present in many individuals. The authors suggested that the approach could potentially be generalized to other disease states and immunological phenotypes. In an earlier analysis of approximately 590 of the donors, most TCR beta V segments appeared in productive rearrangements about 87% or about 30% of the time, broadly matching IMGT annotations. The earlier analysis of about 600 of the donors excluded some 15 rarely observed V segments, including chromosome 9 orphons, because counts were too low. The cohort was sequenced for TCR beta chains only, and without alpha or paired-chain data the features that could be detected were limited. An association between a missense DCLRE1C variant and V-gene and J-gene trimming of TCR beta chains was found in a later genetic analysis and replicated in an independent cohort. Correlated functional status among segregating V segments might be attributable to linkage disequilibrium, but an unknown experimental factor could not be ruled out. In a later analysis, most CMV-associated TCR beta chains were found to appear HLA-restricted, with HLA associations seemingly driven largely by CMV exposure. Cytomegalovirus status was reported to be diagnosed by the classifier with high specificity and sensitivity in both the original and validation cohorts. For the cohort, immune exposure information was limited to CMV serostatus. In a later analysis, HLA-associated TCR beta chains showed more clonal expansion and lower generation probabilities than non-associated chains that were equally common. In the study, approximately 150 TCR beta chains were listed as associated with cytomegalovirus. A further reported finding was that TCR beta sequences accurately predicted the HLA-A and HLA-B alleles for most subjects in the first cohort.

Library method: the immunoSEQ multiplex PCR assay. For the multiplex PCR, a mixture combining 60 forward primers for TCR Vbeta segments and 13 reverse primers for TCR Jbeta segments was used. The CDR3 region of rearranged TCR beta genes was amplified from genomic DNA with a multiplex PCR assay. The amplified TCR beta libraries were sequenced on the Illumina HiSeq System as 87-base-pair reads. As for how the authors treated the data: Across the roughly 640 repertoires, a later analysis counted 75 million to 90 million unique TCR beta chains, approximately 12 million of which were shared by at least two donors. Raw reads were error-corrected and collapsed into unique sequences with a nearest-neighbor algorithm that merged closely related sequences to remove PCR and sequencing errors. V, D and J gene segments were assigned by aligning CDR3 sequences to IMGT reference sequences. For a sequence to be retained, a match of at least six nucleotides to both a V gene segment and a J gene segment was required. A rearrangement was called productive if the CDR3 had no stop codons and remained in frame with V and J, and every other rearrangement was called non-productive. CDR3 was defined by IMGT convention, running from the second conserved V-encoded cysteine to the conserved J-encoded phenylalanine. The earlier analysis of some 580 of the donors excluded any sequence lacking an unambiguous match to a single V gene segment. An earlier analysis of a few hundred of the donors called V segments functional above 56.7% productive rearrangements and segregating when the between-donor standard deviation exceeded 5%. A statistical classification framework was developed to diagnose cytomegalovirus status using the catalog of TCR beta chain sequences. In a later analysis, V and J genes were assigned by comparing TCR nucleotide sequences against IMGT/GENE-DB human TR gene sequences. The TCRdist pipeline was used in a later analysis to assign CDR3 sequences and most-parsimonious VDJ recombination scenarios. In a later analysis, every TCR beta chain was defined by the combination of its CDR3 amino acid sequence and its V-gene family, and reads without a unique V-gene family were dropped. As a way to deal with suspected cross-contamination and a sequencing artifact, a later analysis dropped 450 to 600 nucleotide sequences that were highly shared and had low generation probability. In a later analysis, a clonal expansion index for each public chain was calculated from normalized within-repertoire ranks of inferred template counts. Generation probabilities in a later analysis came from a VDJ recombination model fitted to out-of-frame rearrangements, and those results were checked against IGoR. In a later analysis, TCR-TCR, TCR-HLA and TCR-CMV co-occurrence was scored with hypergeometric tests, and a repertoire-size bias correction was applied to TCR pairs. A later analysis estimated false discovery rates by permuting HLA or CMV assignments 20 times. A later analysis grouped co-occurring TCRs with DBSCAN, adding TCRdist sequence similarity when clustering within HLA-allele-positive subsets. For co-occurrence clustering, repertoires with fewer than 30,000 or more than 120,000 public chains were excluded, along with four or five repertoires with anomalous nucleotide sharing. TCRdb limited this immuneACCESS table to in-frame rearrangements with V and J called. A share of clones is missing; checked studies link under half to unresolved V genes, and the rest is unexplained. Clone size and V and J calls were adopted from that table, with D and trimming inferred from the DNA. The sample contains roughly 200,000 clones, around 80% of them found a single time. The ten largest clones add up to around 2.9% of the sample.

Trimming removed 2 bases from V and 4 bases from J, leaving 9 bases between the germline ends. Based on the germline V gene, the CDR1 and CDR2 sequences are SGHRS and YFSETQ. The cysteine opens and the phenylalanine closes a CDR3 of 13 amino acids. The CDR3 DNA has 39 bases and is translated from base 1. Remarks on this clone: The clone's antigen remains unknown. Base qualities are not at hand, and no much larger clone is one base apart.

The cohort comprised 550 to 700 healthy bone marrow donors. All cohort members were sampled while nominally healthy, although unrecorded immune exposures were likely present. The donor tested CMV seropositive, placing the donor among the 289 seropositive members of the cohort. Each donor provided a peripheral blood sample, and peripheral blood mononuclear cells were used for TCR beta sequencing. Genomic DNA extraction from the blood cell samples was performed with the Qiagen DNeasy Blood Extraction Kit. What was sequenced was PBMCs. This clonotype originated in a woman aged 60-70 years in good health and CMV-seropositive. The chain is assembled from TRBV5-1 and TRBJ1-1; TRBD1 might be the D gene, on 6 matching bases. The CDR3 has the sequence CASSFGRGTEAFF. The nucleotide sequence is given as TGCGCCAGCAGCTTCGGCAGGGGCACTGAAGCTTTCTTT. Joined to the reference TRBV5-1 and TRBJ1-1 proteins, this CDR3 gives the full variable domain: KAGVTQTPRYLIKTRGQQVTLSCSPISGHRSVSWYQQTPGQGLQFLFEYFSETQRNKGNFPGRFSGRQFSNSRSEMNVSTLELGDSALYLCASSFGRGTEAFFGQGTRLTVV.